The 26 T cell receptor beta chains given below trace back to one sample, sequenced in a study of cytomegalovirus exposure and HLA in healthy donors. 60 Vbeta and 13 Jbeta primers were used in PCR. Sequencing used immunoSEQ multiplex PCR; TCRdb keeps in-frame clones, though not all of them. The sample includes some 130,000 clones, more than 75% of them seen just once. Input material: PBMCs. The receptors here all came from a female donor in good health and CMV-seronegative.

The chain carries TRBV12-5 and TRBJ2-1; weak D call: TRBD2 (7 bases). This CDR3 spans 14 amino acids. Germline V gene sequence: CDR1 LGHNT, CDR2 FRNRAP. CDR3 sequence reads: CASIGGASYNEQFF. CDR3 sequence (DNA): TGTGCCAGCATTGGGGGGGCCTCCTACAATGAGCAGTTCTTC.

The chain has TRBV7-2 and TRBJ1-2; 9 bases are a match to TRBD1. This CDR3 comprises 14 residues. Germline V lookup: CDR1 SGHTA, CDR2 FQGNSA. V shed 2 bases, J shed 7 bases, and the junction held 5 bases outside the gene matches. This CDR3 reads CASSLNRGRRGYTF. As DNA, the CDR3 is TGTGCCAGCAGCTTAAACAGGGGGCGACGTGGCTACACCTTC.

This clone was counted a few times. The genes are TRBV4-1 and TRBJ1-5, with TRBD1 matching 7 bases. This CDR3 spans 15 amino acids. CDR1 MGHRA and CDR2 YSYEKL come from the germline V gene. Losses at the gene ends were 4 bases for V and 3 bases for J; bases not matched to a gene: 6. This CDR3 reads CASSRGTADNQPQHF. The DNA of the CDR3 is TGCGCCAGCAGCCGCGGGACAGCAGACAATCAGCCCCAGCATTTT.

The rearrangement joins TRBV4-3 to TRBJ2-2, with 11 nucleotides matching TRBD2. With 0 bases clipped from V and 1 base from J, the junction kept 1 base outside the gene matches. CDR1 and CDR2 (germline): LGHNA, YSLEER. CDR3 length equals 17 residues. DNA for the CDR3: TGCGCCAGCAGCCAAGAGCTAGCGGGAGGGAACACCGGGGAGCTGTTTTTT. The encoded protein is CASSQELAGGNTGELFF.

This clone was detected once. The rearrangement links TRBV30 to TRBJ2-3; tentative D call: TRBD2 (6 bases). Trimming removed 4 bases at V and 2 bases at J, with 22 bases between. Germline CDR1 reads GTSNPN; CDR2 reads SVGIG (reference sequence). The CDR3 loop spans 17 amino acids. The CDR3 protein is CAWTGGASGLTTDTQYF. The CDR3 bases are TGTGCCTGGACGGGTGGCGCCAGCGGGCTCACCACAGATACGCAGTATTTT.

This clone was seen once. The CDR3 region is CASGGETQYF. The DNA of the CDR3 is TGTGCCAGCGGGGGGGAGACCCAGTACTTC. The genes are TRBV27 and TRBJ2-5, with D maybe TRBD2 (6 bases). Germline V gene sequence: CDR1 MNHEY, CDR2 SMNVEV (reference sequence). This CDR3 has 10 amino acids. The ends were cut back, 8 bases at V and 5 bases at J, with 6 bases in the middle.

V and J are TRBV7-3 and TRBJ2-6, with a weak D call TRBD2 (5 bases). Deletions cut 5 bases from V and 4 bases from J, with 12 bases between. This CDR3 is 15 amino acids long. Looked up from germline, CDR1 is SGHTA and CDR2 is FQGTGA. The CDR3 nucleotides are TGTGCCAGCAGCCTGAGGGCCGTCGGGGCCAACGTCCTGACTTTC. Amino acids: CASSLRAVGANVLTF. Full variable domain (outside the CDR3, taken from reference TRBV7-3 and TRBJ2-6): GAGVSQTPSNKVTEKGKYVELRCDPISGHTALYWYRQSLGQGPEFLIYFQGTGAADDSGLPNDRFFAVRPEGSVSTLKIQRTERGDSAVYLCASSLRAVGANVLTFGAGSRLTVL.

This clone was counted between two and nine times. The rearrangement uses TRBV5-5 and TRBJ2-2; D is unresolved. The germline V and J ends were trimmed by 0 bases and 0 bases, with 6 bases remaining between them. The CDR3 consists of 15 residues. CDR1 is SGHKS, CDR2 YYEKEE, per germline (reference sequence). The CDR3 loop is CASSLAVANTGELFF. Written as DNA, the CDR3 is TGTGCCAGCAGCTTGGCCGTAGCGAACACCGGGGAGCTGTTTTTT.

The chain links TRBV19 to TRBJ1-2; D is unclear. The V end was cut by 6 bases, the J end by 7 bases, with 18 bases between. Germline V lookup: CDR1 LNHDA, CDR2 SQIVND (reference sequence). CDR3 length: 14 amino acids. The CDR3 coding sequence is TGTGCCAGTAGCGACCTAGACTATTTGGGTGGCTACACCTTC. It encodes CASSDLDYLGGYTF.

This chain joins TRBV7-2 and TRBJ2-2, with 10 bases lining up with TRBD1. From germline, CDR1 is SGHTA and CDR2 FQGNSA. The trim removed 1 base at V and 5 bases at J, leaving 4 bases unmatched. The CDR3 consists of 16 residues. CDR3 nucleotides: TGTGCCAGCAGCTTAGGGAGGACAGGGGGAACCGGGGAGCTGTTTTTT. This encodes CASSLGRTGGTGELFF.

J is TRBJ2-7 and V is TRBV28, with 8 bases fitting TRBD1. The CDR3 is 16 amino acids. Germline V CDR1 and CDR2: MDHEN, SYDVKM. Trimming took 5 bases from V and 4 from J; bases not matched to a gene: 13. The CDR3 nucleotides read TGTGCCAGCAGTAGCCTAACCGGGACAGGAGGTTACGAGCAGTACTTC. This encodes CASSSLTGTGGYEQYF.

This chain uses TRBV18 with TRBJ1-5, with a possible D match to TRBD1 (5 bases). Germline V gene lookup returns CDR1 KGHSH and CDR2 LQKENI. V dropped 6 bases and J dropped 8 bases, with 14 bases sitting between them. This CDR3 has 13 amino acids. The DNA for the CDR3 is TGTGCCAGCTCCTCGACAGTCAGGGAGCCCCAGCATTTT. Its protein product is CASSSTVREPQHF.

The chain couples TRBV7-2 to TRBJ1-1; possibly TRBD1 for D (6 bases). The V end was cut by 6 bases, the J end by 3 bases, with 17 bases between. Germline V gene data show CDR1 as SGHTA and CDR2 as FQGNSA. This CDR3 contains 15 residues. The CDR3 nucleotides read TGTGCCAGCAGGCCCCGGAGACAGGCTGACACTGAAGCTTTCTTT. Its protein product is CASRPRRQADTEAFF.

The chain recombines TRBV6-6 with TRBJ2-3; possibly TRBD2 for D (5 bases). Trimming pared 2 bases from V and 0 bases from J, leaving 6 bases between. The CDR3 covers 14 residues. Per the germline V gene, CDR1 is MNHNY and CDR2 is SVGAGI (reference sequence). The CDR3 sequence is CASSYEGSTDTQYF. The CDR3 DNA reads as TGTGCCAGCAGTTACGAGGGAAGCACAGATACGCAGTATTTT.

This clone was detected once. DNA of the CDR3: TGTGCCAGCAGCTCCAGTACGAATGAGCAGTTCTTC. Residues: CASSSSTNEQFF. V is TRBV9 and J is TRBJ2-1; the D is unclear. The germline gives CDR1 SGDLS, CDR2 YYNGEE. This CDR3 is 12 amino acids long. V was clipped by 4 bases and J by 7 bases, with 9 bases between them.

The V and J genes are TRBV5-6 and TRBJ2-1, with D hard to call. Germline loops: CDR1 SGHDT, CDR2 YYEEEE. Deletions cut 0 bases from V and 11 bases from J, with 9 bases between. The CDR3 is 12 amino acids. CDR3 sequence reads: CASSLAKAKQFF. The CDR3 bases are TGTGCCAGCAGCTTGGCCAAAGCAAAGCAGTTCTTC.

The CDR3 is CASSRGVRQPQHF. CDR3 coding DNA: TGTGCCAGCAGTCGGGGGGTCCGACAGCCCCAGCATTTT. The chain joins TRBV6-5 to TRBJ1-5; tentative D call: TRBD1 (5 bases). CDR3 size: 13 residues. Trimming cost V 5 bases and J 7 bases, with 12 bases left between them. In germline, CDR1 is MNHEY, CDR2 SVGAGI.

The gene calls are TRBV5-1 and TRBJ2-7; TRBD1 aligns across 9 bases. The CDR3 covers 14 residues. The junction had 6 bases not matched to a gene; V was cut back by 4 bases and J by 4 bases. CDR1 is SGHRS and CDR2 is YFSETQ in the germline V gene. CDR3 region: CASSDGTGRYEQYF. The CDR3 region has the DNA TGCGCCAGCAGCGACGGGACAGGGAGATACGAGCAGTACTTC.

In its sample, this clone was seen a few times. The V gene is TRBV10-3, the J gene TRBJ1-4; D is possibly TRBD1 (5 bases). The V and J ends lost 2 bases and 7 bases respectively, with 11 bases between them. Germline lookup yields CDR1 ENHRY and CDR2 SYGVKD. The CDR3 has 14 residues. CDR3 coding DNA: TGTGCCATCAGTGAGGCAGGGATAGGTGAAAAACTGTTTTTT. The encoded protein is CAISEAGIGEKLFF.

The gene calls are TRBV19 and TRBJ2-6, with a possible D match to TRBD1 (6 bases). Trimming left V 0 bases short and J 2 bases short, with 11 bases between. This CDR3 contains 17 residues. Germline V gene lookup returns CDR1 LNHDA and CDR2 SQIVND (reference sequence). The CDR3 reads CASSIELRTAGANVLTF. The CDR3 coding sequence is TGTGCCAGTAGTATAGAACTCAGGACAGCTGGGGCCAACGTCCTGACTTTC. Variable domain in full (rest from reference TRBV19 and TRBJ2-6): DGGITQSPKYLFRKEGQNVTLSCEQNLNHDAMYWYRQDPGQGLRLIYYSQIVNDFQKGDIAEGYSVSREKKESFPLTVTSAQKNPTAFYLCASSIELRTAGANVLTFGAGSRLTVL.

This chain joins TRBV7-8 and TRBJ2-1; 9 nucleotides match TRBD2. Germline CDR1 and CDR2: SGHVS and FQNEAQ. With V trimmed by 1 base and J by 3 bases, 10 bases remained unmatched. The CDR3 consists of 18 residues. The CDR3 DNA is TGTGCCAGCAGCTTAGATGAGAGACTAGCGGTTTACTACAATGAGCAGTTCTTC. Residues: CASSLDERLAVYYNEQFF.

This chain joins TRBV7-2 and TRBJ1-1, with TRBD1 as a possible D gene (5 bases). This CDR3 region has 14 residues. Trimming stripped 2 bases from V and 4 bases from J, with 11 bases between. Germline-derived CDR1 and CDR2 are SGHTA and FQGNSA. In DNA form, the CDR3 reads TGTGCCAGCAGCTTAAGGAGACAGAGCACTGAAGCTTTCTTT. This gives the protein CASSLRRQSTEAFF.

The V gene is TRBV7-9, the J gene TRBJ2-4; D may be TRBD1 (5 bases). This CDR3 is 14 amino acids long. The germline V gene has CDR1 SEHNR and CDR2 FQNEAQ (reference sequence). Trimming pared 1 base from V and 7 bases from J, leaving 11 bases between. The CDR3 region is CASSLDAQGNIQYF. The CDR3 bases are TGTGCCAGCAGCTTAGACGCTCAGGGTAACATTCAGTACTTC.

The genes are TRBV18 and TRBJ1-6, with 9 bases lining up with TRBD1. V lost 3 bases to trimming and J lost 10 bases; unmatched junction nucleotides: 4. CDR1 and CDR2 (germline): KGHSH, LQKENI. The CDR3 contains 14 residues. The CDR3, as DNA: TGTGCCAGCTCACCGAACAGGGGGCACTCACCCCTCCACTTT. It yields the protein CASSPNRGHSPLHF.

This clone was picked up one time. The rearrangement links TRBV5-4 to TRBJ2-5; 8 bases are a match to TRBD2. J gave up 4 bases and V 1 base, and 6 bases lay outside the gene matches. Looked up from germline, CDR1 is SGHNT and CDR2 is YYREEE (reference sequence). This CDR3 comprises 15 residues. CDR3 protein: CASSLMREDGETQYF. The CDR3, as DNA: TGTGCCAGCAGCTTGATGCGGGAGGATGGAGAGACCCAGTACTTC.

The rearrangement uses TRBV5-1 and TRBJ2-1; D is perhaps TRBD1 (5 bases). The germline V and J ends were trimmed by 4 bases and 6 bases, with 17 bases remaining between them. In germline, CDR1 is SGHRS, CDR2 YFSETQ. The CDR3 has 15 amino acids. This CDR3 reads CASSVTALSGNEQFF. The CDR3 DNA is TGCGCCAGCAGCGTGACAGCGCTATCGGGCAATGAGCAGTTCTTC.